The 7 T cell receptor beta chains below all came from one sample that was sequenced in a study of tumor-infiltrating lymphocytes in primary liver carcinoma. From 500 to 600 ng of total RNA, TCR beta-specific cDNA was reverse-transcribed using a constant-region primer. Investigators got TCR beta libraries out of three nested multiplex PCR rounds, done with slightly modified ARM-PCR. Each of the first two PCR rounds ran roughly 9 cycles with TRBV1-TRBV30 forward and C-beta reverse primers. TCRdb called the multiplex PCR reads again in MiXCR, with one record for every CDR3 protein. In the table there are 60,000 or so distinct CDR3 sequences, about two thirds of which are singletons. Unsorted bulk tissue, about 17-34 mg of it, served as the source for co-extraction of RNA and DNA. Sequenced: liver tumor tissue from sampling region 2. The subset is: tumor region T2, inferior pole. The receptors come from a man aged 35-49 years with primary liver carcinoma and hepatitis B virus infection.

With regard to this clonotype: The junction shows a germline mismatch at one end, possibly a read error. V and J are TRBV4-2 and TRBJ2-5; 12 positions match TRBD2. The CDR3 runs 18 residues. From germline, CDR1 is LGHNA and CDR2 YNFKEQ. Here the CDR3 reads CARSQDLAGGRIIETQYF. The DNA for the CDR3 is TGTGCCAGGAGCCAAGATCTAGCGGGAGGGCGAATTATAGAGACCCAGTACTTC.

With respect to this clonotype: A much larger clone sits a single nucleotide away, making a read error possible. The genes are TRBV21-1 and TRBJ1-5. TRBV21-1 is an annotated pseudogene. The CDR3 is made up of 15 amino acids. Here the CDR3 reads CASSKRGHSNQPQHF. In DNA, the CDR3 is TGTGCCAGCAGCAAACGTGGGCATAGCAATCAGCCCCAGCATTTT.

A note on this clonotype: One junction end disagrees with the germline gene, perhaps due to a read error. The chain couples TRBV6-6 to TRBJ2-3, with 14 bases lining up with TRBD2. Germline V CDR1 and CDR2: MNHNY, SVGAGI (reference sequence). The CDR3 spans 16 residues. The CDR3 reads CVSSRGTSGSRDTQYF. DNA for the CDR3: TGTGTCAGCAGCCGAGGGACTAGCGGGAGCAGAGATACGCAGTATTTT.

Comments on this clonotype: The germline gene is not matched at one end of the junction; a read error may be the cause. V and J are TRBV6-6 and TRBJ1-2; D not certain. The length of the CDR3 is 16 residues. Germline CDR1 MNHNY, CDR2 SVGAGI (reference sequence). The CDR3 loop reads CASSYSAETGCVSYTF. The CDR3 nucleotides are TGTGCCAGCAGTTACTCGGCGGAAACGGGGTGCGTTAGCTATACCTTC.

V gene TRBV29-1 combines with J gene TRBJ2-3, with 10 bases fitting TRBD1. J gave up 6 bases and V 7 bases, and 10 bases lay outside the gene matches. CDR3 length: 14 amino acids. CDR1 and CDR2 from the germline V gene are SQVTM and ANQGSEA. The CDR3 DNA reads as TGCAGCGCTTCCGGGACAGGGGCGTCGGATACGCAGTATTTT. Translating gives CSASGTGASDTQYF.

About this clonotype itself: Compared with germline, one end of the junction differs, possibly owing to a read error. V gene TRBV6-5 combines with J gene TRBJ2-2; perhaps D is TRBD1 or TRBD2 (5 bases each). Germline V lookup: CDR1 MNHEY, CDR2 SVGAGI. CDR3 length: 15 residues. The chain's CDR3 is CASSYRSVRPGDLFF. The CDR3 DNA follows: TGTGCCAGCAGTTACAGGTCCGTCAGACCCGGGGACCTGTTTTTT.

This clonotype was seen a handful of times. A much larger clone lies one base from this, so it may be a read error. The chain uses TRBV10-3 and TRBJ2-1, with 13 bases identical to TRBD2. The germline V gene has CDR1 ENHRY and CDR2 SYGVKD. The CDR3 contains 16 residues. The CDR3 DNA reads TGTGTCATCAGTGAGCCGGGACTAGCGGGATACAATGAGCAGTTCTTC. Amino acid sequence: CVISEPGLAGYNEQFF.